Reported below is one T cell receptor beta chain. Profiled with immunoSEQ multiplex PCR; TCRdb holds only in-frame clones, not every one. The sample lists 60,000 to 80,000 clones, around nine tenths occurring once. The sample belongs to a study of PD-L1 blockade in urothelial cancer. Overall study context: Atezolizumab, begun by patients at some point between 2013 and 2014, was given at 1,200 mg intravenously every 3 weeks.

The CDR3 sequence is 15 residues long. In germline, CDR1 is LGHNA, CDR2 YNFKEQ. Between the trimmed V and J ends, which lost 4 bases and 0 bases, there was a span of 9 bases. The time point denotes: peripheral blood 6 weeks after treatment start. Sequences were derived from PBMCs, sampled around atezolizumab (anti-PD-L1) treatment. The receptor comes from a man in his 60s with urothelial cancer. The chain combines TRBV4-2 with TRBJ1-4; TRBD1 might be the D (6 bases). CDR3 in DNA: TGTGCCAGCAGCCGCTCAGGGGCAACTAATGAAAAACTGTTTTTT. It specifies CASSRSGATNEKLFF.